Each of the 8 T cell receptor beta chains below was sequenced from the same sample in a study of cytomegalovirus exposure and HLA in healthy donors. PCR employed 60 Vbeta and 13 Jbeta primers. This table comes from immunoSEQ multiplex PCR, and its TCRdb copy is limited to in-frame clones, with some not included. The sample contains approximately 120,000 clones, around three quarters of which appear only once. The sequencing input was PBMCs. The receptors derive from a female donor in good health and CMV-seronegative.

This clone was counted a few times. This sample also contains other DNA sequences that code for the same CDR3. This sequence joins TRBV5-5 and TRBJ1-1; 9 bases align to TRBD1. This CDR3 contains 15 residues. CDR1 and CDR2 (germline): SGHKS, YYEKEE (reference sequence). Germline trimming cut 3 bases from V and 1 base from J; bases unmatched to any gene: 4. In DNA, the CDR3 is TGTGCCAGCAGCTCGCGACAGGGGGGGAACACTGAAGCTTTCTTT. As protein: CASSSRQGGNTEAFF.

This clone was seen a handful of times. The chain carries TRBV6-1 and TRBJ2-7, with 9 nucleotides matching TRBD1. CDR1 is MNHNS and CDR2 is SASEGT in the germline V gene. There are 15 residues in the CDR3. V lost 8 bases, J lost 5 bases, and 13 bases stayed unmatched. CDR3 bases: TGTGCCAGCCCCCCCTTCGGACAGGGGAGGAACGAGCAGTACTTC. This sequence encodes CASPPFGQGRNEQYF.

The chain has TRBV5-6 and TRBJ1-5; TRBD1 might be the D (5 bases). CDR3 length: 16 amino acids. V lost 3 bases and J 2 bases, leaving 15 bases between the germline ends. The germline CDR1 and CDR2 sequences are SGHDT and YYEEEE. The DNA for the CDR3 is TGTGCCAGCAGCTCCCGATCAGGGTTGGGCAATCAGCCCCAGCATTTT. Its translation is CASSSRSGLGNQPQHF.

V and J are TRBV29-1 and TRBJ2-2; tentatively, D is TRBD2 (6 bases). V lost 4 bases and J lost 5, with 17 bases in between. This CDR3 region has 15 residues. Germline V gene data show CDR1 as SQVTM and CDR2 as ANQGSEA. CDR3 protein: CSVAAVGGATGELFF. The CDR3 region has the DNA TGCAGCGTTGCCGCCGTGGGGGGAGCTACCGGGGAGCTGTTTTTT.

The rearrangement links TRBV27 to TRBJ2-7; TRBD1 aligns across 8 bases. CDR1 and CDR2 (germline): MNHEY, SMNVEV (reference sequence). This CDR3 has 13 residues. J was trimmed by 5 bases and V by 2 bases; bases with no gene match: 2. The CDR3: CASSLVRGHEQYF. The CDR3 region has the DNA TGTGCCAGCAGTTTAGTCAGGGGGCACGAGCAGTACTTC.

This clone has just a few counts. V usage is TRBV14 and J usage is TRBJ1-1; 8 bases align to TRBD1. The CDR3 consists of 16 residues. Trimming cost V 4 bases and J 4 bases; bases outside gene matches: 11. Germline V gives CDR1 SGHDN, CDR2 FVKESK. The CDR3, as DNA: TGTGCCAGCAGCCCTGACAGGGGTCCCTCGGGCACTGAAGCTTTCTTT. Translated, it gives CASSPDRGPSGTEAFF.

This chain joins TRBV5-8 and TRBJ2-2, with D possibly being TRBD1 (6 bases). V was pared by 4 bases and J by 6 bases, with 19 bases between. The germline V gene has CDR1 SGHTS and CDR2 YDEGEE. CDR3 length: 16 amino acids. The CDR3 DNA reads as TGTGCCAGCAGCCCGAACAGGGTCCCACGTCCCGGGGAGCTGTTTTTT. Translated, it gives CASSPNRVPRPGELFF.

The rearrangement uses TRBV9 and TRBJ1-2; TRBD1 aligns across 10 bases. This CDR3 comprises 13 residues. The trim removed 3 bases at V and 6 bases at J, leaving 2 bases unmatched. Germline CDR1 is SGDLS and CDR2 is YYNGEE. CDR3: CASSETGGNGYTF. The CDR3 nucleotides are TGTGCCAGCAGCGAGACAGGGGGCAATGGCTACACCTTC.